Shown below are 27 T cell receptor beta chains from a single sample sequenced in a study of graft-versus-host responses after intestinal transplantation. Sequenced by immunoSEQ multiplex PCR; TCRdb stores in-frame clones only, minus some. The sample consists of 90,000 to 95,000 clones, 80% to 95% of them appearing once. These receptors' targets are unknown. Sequencing used unstimulated CD8+ T cells sorted from spleen or lymph node cells, obtained before intestinal transplant. The receptors here all came from a human donor who received an intestinal transplant.

The chain links TRBV2 to TRBJ2-1; TRBD2 might be the D (6 bases). The CDR3 consists of 13 residues. Trimming took off 3 bases at V and 7 bases at J, with 10 bases between the two ends. Germline assignment: CDR1 SNHLY and CDR2 FYNNEI. The CDR3 here is CASSDVAGNEQFF. CDR3 DNA: TGTGCCAGCAGTGACGTGGCGGGAAATGAGCAGTTCTTC.

The V call is TRBV21-1, the J call TRBJ2-3; the D call in the table, TRBD2, was not verified against the DNA. TRBV21-1 is assigned pseudogene status. The CDR3 extends over 17 amino acids. DNA for the CDR3: TGTGCCAGCAGCAAAGCAGGACTAGCGGAGATCACAGATACGCAGTATTTT. This sequence encodes CASSKAGLAEITDTQYF.

The V gene is TRBV13, the J gene TRBJ2-5; 7 bases are shared with TRBD2. Germline values: CDR1 PRHDT, CDR2 FYEKMQ (reference sequence). With 2 bases clipped from V and 5 bases from J, the junction kept 5 bases outside the gene matches. The CDR3 contains 14 residues. This chain's CDR3 is CASSLRRELETQYF. Written as DNA, the CDR3 is TGTGCCAGCAGCTTAAGGCGGGAGCTCGAGACCCAGTACTTC.

This CDR3 is CASRATGETEAFF. CDR3 in DNA: TGTGCCAGCAGGGCCACAGGGGAAACTGAAGCTTTCTTT. The chain couples TRBV9 to TRBJ1-1; 7 bases align to TRBD1. CDR1 is SGDLS, CDR2 YYNGEE, per germline. With V trimmed by 5 bases and J by 5 bases, 6 bases remained unmatched. The length of the CDR3 is 13 residues.

This chain links TRBV27 with TRBJ1-5; D gene uncertain. The germline CDR1 and CDR2 sequences are MNHEY and SMNVEV (reference sequence). The ends were cut back, 3 bases at V and 3 bases at J, with 6 bases in the middle. This CDR3 has 13 residues. CDR3 sequence (DNA): TGTGCCAGCAGTTTTACAGCCAATCAGCCCCAGCATTTT. Protein: CASSFTANQPQHF.

The chain recombines TRBV13 with TRBJ2-1; 9 bases are a match to TRBD2. Germline V CDR1 and CDR2: PRHDT, FYEKMQ (reference sequence). Trimming at V came to 3 bases and at J to 8 bases, leaving 5 bases not matched to a gene. CDR3 length: 14 amino acids. The CDR3 DNA sequence: TGTGCCAGCAGCTTGGCGGGAGGGCCCTATGAGCAGTTCTTC. The encoded protein is CASSLAGGPYEQFF.

The rearrangement links TRBV6-1 to TRBJ1-5; tentative D call: TRBD1 (5 bases). The CDR3 loop spans 15 amino acids. The germline gives CDR1 MNHNS, CDR2 SASEGT. Trimming pared 1 base from V and 5 bases from J, leaving 12 bases between. The CDR3 loop is CASSEGGDSHQPQHF. DNA of the CDR3: TGTGCCAGCAGTGAAGGGGGTGACAGTCATCAGCCCCAGCATTTT.

J is TRBJ2-7 and V is TRBV11-2; 7 bases agree with TRBD2. The CDR3 runs to 15 residues. V dropped 0 bases and J dropped 3; count of bases not matched to a gene: 5. The germline V gene encodes CDR1 SGHAT and CDR2 FQNNGV. DNA of the CDR3: TGTGCCAGCAGCTTAGATGGCGCTAGCGGCTACGAGCAGTACTTC. Translation: CASSLDGASGYEQYF. The full variable domain, completed using reference TRBV11-2 and TRBJ2-7, is EAGVAQSPRYKIIEKRQSVAFWCNPISGHATLYWYQQILGQGPKLLIQFQNNGVVDDSQLPKDRFSAERLKGVDSTLKIQPAKLEDSAVYLCASSLDGASGYEQYFGPGTRLTVT.

The rearrangement uses TRBV7-2 and TRBJ2-2; no firm D call. This CDR3 contains 12 residues. The V end lost 5 bases, the J end lost 3 bases, and 4 bases lay between the germline ends. Germline CDR1 is SGHTA and CDR2 is FQGNSA. The CDR3 nucleotides are TGTGCCAGCAGCCCGTACACCGGGGAGCTGTTTTTT. Translation gives CASSPYTGELFF.

This chain connects TRBV4-1 to TRBJ1-5, with 8 positions matching TRBD1. V shed 6 bases, J shed 1 base, and the junction held 2 bases outside the gene matches. This CDR3 comprises 14 residues. CDR1 and CDR2 (germline): MGHRA, YSYEKL. CDR3 nucleotides: TGCGCCAGCAGAACAGGGGGAAGCAATCAGCCCCAGCATTTT. Protein: CASRTGGSNQPQHF.

This clone was detected only once. J is TRBJ2-1 and V is TRBV5-1, with D possibly being TRBD1 (6 bases). CDR1 and CDR2 from the germline V gene are SGHRS and YFSETQ. This CDR3 has 15 amino acids. Trimming left V 2 bases short and J 0 bases short, with 9 bases between. The CDR3 loop is CASSFTGSSYNEQFF. CDR3 DNA sequence: TGCGCCAGCAGCTTTACAGGGAGCTCCTACAATGAGCAGTTCTTC.

This rearrangement joins TRBV6-1 to TRBJ2-5; weak D call: TRBD2 (7 bases). Trimming shortened V by 5 bases and J by 0 bases, and 13 bases separated the two germline ends. Germline CDR1 and CDR2: MNHNS and SASEGT. The CDR3 contains 15 residues. The CDR3 is CASSRGGTYQETQYF. CDR3 nucleotide sequence: TGTGCCAGCAGTCGCGGGGGCACCTACCAAGAGACCCAGTACTTC.

This chain connects TRBV19 to TRBJ2-5; D perhaps matches TRBD1 (6 bases). V was trimmed by 10 bases and J by 4 bases, leaving 7 bases between them. CDR1 and CDR2 (germline): LNHDA, SQIVND (reference sequence). This CDR3 has 10 amino acids. The CDR3 nucleotides are TGTGCCACACAGGGAGAGACCCAGTACTTC. It is translated as CATQGETQYF. Complete variable domain (other parts from reference TRBV19 and TRBJ2-5): DGGITQSPKYLFRKEGQNVTLSCEQNLNHDAMYWYRQDPGQGLRLIYYSQIVNDFQKGDIAEGYSVSREKKESFPLTVTSAQKNPTAFYLCATQGETQYFGPGTRLLVL.

The CDR3 DNA follows: TGCGCCAGCAGCCAAGTATCCGGGACTAGCGGGAGAGGCCCCTACAATGAGCAGTTCTTC. Translated: CASSQVSGTSGRGPYNEQFF. The rearrangement joins TRBV4-1 to TRBJ2-1; 14 positions agree with TRBD2. The CDR3 length is 20 residues. The trim removed 1 base at V and 2 bases at J, leaving 10 bases unmatched. The germline CDR1 and CDR2 sequences are MGHRA and YSYEKL.

V usage is TRBV7-4 and J usage is TRBJ2-7; TRBD1 matches 12 bases. Germline V lookup: CDR1 SGHVT, CDR2 SQSDAQ. The CDR3 is made up of 14 amino acids. V lost 9 bases, J lost 6 bases, and 9 bases stayed unmatched. The CDR3 is CASSAGTGGVEQYF. For the CDR3, the DNA is TGTGCCAGTTCCGCCGGGACAGGGGGCGTCGAGCAGTACTTC.

The chain is built from TRBV5-1 and TRBJ2-1, with 14 bases aligning to TRBD2. The junction had 5 bases not matched to a gene; V was cut back by 4 bases and J by 5 bases. This CDR3 has 16 amino acids. Germline V gene sequence: CDR1 SGHRS, CDR2 YFSETQ. The CDR3 region has the DNA TGCGCCAGCAGCGGCTGGGGACTAGCGGGAGACAATGAGCAGTTCTTC. Translating it yields CASSGWGLAGDNEQFF.

The chain recombines TRBV6-1 with TRBJ1-2; 8 bases fit TRBD1. Germline trimming cut 2 bases from V and 5 bases from J; bases unmatched to any gene: 10. Germline CDR1 MNHNS, CDR2 SASEGT. The CDR3 covers 16 residues. CDR3 DNA: TGTGCCAGCAGTGAATCGCTGTCGGACAGGGTGTATGGCTACACCTTC. Translated: CASSESLSDRVYGYTF.

The J gene is TRBJ1-2, the V gene TRBV5-1; D call uncertain. The germline V gene has CDR1 SGHRS and CDR2 YFSETQ. CDR3 size: 15 residues. Trimming pared 0 bases from V and 0 bases from J, leaving 9 bases between. CDR3 sequence reads: CASSLGTGANYGYTF. The CDR3 region has the DNA TGCGCCAGCAGCTTGGGGACGGGAGCTAACTATGGCTACACCTTC. Full variable domain (remainder filled in from reference TRBV5-1 and TRBJ1-2): KAGVTQTPRYLIKTRGQQVTLSCSPISGHRSVSWYQQTPGQGLQFLFEYFSETQRNKGNFPGRFSGRQFSNSRSEMNVSTLELGDSALYLCASSLGTGANYGYTFGSGTRLTVV.

J is TRBJ2-1 and V is TRBV4-3, with a tentative D call TRBD2 (7 bases). V lost 1 base and J lost 8, with 18 bases in between. The V gene's germline CDR1 is LGHNA and CDR2 YSLEER. The CDR3 has 16 amino acids. DNA of the CDR3: TGCGCCAGCAGCCAAGGACCCCCAGGGGAGGGGGATGAGCAGTTCTTC. The encoded protein is CASSQGPPGEGDEQFF.

The chain combines TRBV5-1 with TRBJ2-7, with 8 bases aligning to TRBD2. V shed 1 base, J shed 5 bases, and the junction held 5 bases outside the gene matches. The CDR3 has 14 residues. CDR1 SGHRS and CDR2 YFSETQ come from the germline V gene. The CDR3 loop is CASSLSGSSHEQYF. DNA for the CDR3: TGCGCCAGCAGCTTGAGCGGGAGTTCCCACGAGCAGTACTTC.

The chain recombines TRBV27 with TRBJ2-3, with 10 bases matching TRBD2. Germline CDR1 and CDR2: MNHEY and SMNVEV (reference sequence). V shed 6 bases, J shed 2 bases, and the junction held 2 bases outside the gene matches. The CDR3 has 14 amino acids. CDR3 nucleotide sequence: TGTGCCAGCAGAGGACTAGCGGACACAGATACGCAGTATTTT. This gives the protein CASRGLADTDTQYF.

The gene calls are TRBV9 and TRBJ1-4; a possible D gene is TRBD1 (6 bases). Trimming shortened V by 3 bases and J by 8 bases, and 17 bases separated the two germline ends. The CDR3 is 15 residues long. CDR1 is SGDLS, CDR2 YYNGEE, per germline. CDR3 region: CASSARQALLEKLFF. The CDR3 DNA reads as TGTGCCAGCAGCGCCCGACAGGCCTTACTAGAAAAACTGTTTTTT.

The V call is TRBV6-1, the J call TRBJ1-2, with 8 bases that match TRBD1. The J segment lost 8 bases and the V segment lost 3 bases, leaving 11 bases of the junction unmatched. Per the germline V gene, CDR1 is MNHNS and CDR2 is SASEGT. The CDR3 consists of 15 residues. Here the CDR3 DNA reads TGTGCCAGCAGTGACACCCCGACAGGGGAGGGAGGCTACACCTTC. The encoded protein is CASSDTPTGEGGYTF.

The V and J genes are TRBV4-1 and TRBJ1-6; D not certain. Germline V CDR1 and CDR2: MGHRA, YSYEKL. The V gene lost 0 bases and the J gene lost 6 bases, with 9 bases spanning the gap. The CDR3 is 15 residues long. CDR3 residues: CASSQDPNSNSPLHF. The DNA of the CDR3 is TGCGCCAGCAGCCAAGACCCAAACAGTAATTCACCCCTCCACTTT.

This clone was observed a handful of times. The chain recombines TRBV10-1 with TRBJ2-1; 10 nucleotides match TRBD2. The CDR3 is 15 amino acids. Germline V gene sequence: CDR1 WNHNN, CDR2 SYGVQD (reference sequence). J gave up 7 bases and V 2 bases, and 5 bases lay outside the gene matches. CDR3 DNA: TGCGCCAGCAGTGAGACTAGCGGGATGGGTAATGAGCAGTTCTTC. Protein: CASSETSGMGNEQFF.

V and J are TRBV13 and TRBJ2-1, with 13 bases aligning to TRBD2. The germline gives CDR1 PRHDT, CDR2 FYEKMQ (reference sequence). Trimming took 4 bases from V and 8 from J; bases not matched to a gene: 5. The CDR3 is 15 residues long. CDR3 coding DNA: TGTGCCAGCAGCTCGGGACTAGCGGGGTCCGATGAGCAGTTCTTC. Translated: CASSSGLAGSDEQFF.

This clone appeared once. This chain links TRBV28 with TRBJ1-1; 8 bases fit TRBD1. Germline V gene lookup returns CDR1 MDHEN and CDR2 SYDVKM. CDR3 length equals 13 residues. Trimming took 2 bases from V and 9 from J; bases not matched to a gene: 5. The CDR3 coding sequence is TGTGCCAGCAGTTTACTCCGGACAGGGAAAGCTTTCTTT. Translation: CASSLLRTGKAFF.